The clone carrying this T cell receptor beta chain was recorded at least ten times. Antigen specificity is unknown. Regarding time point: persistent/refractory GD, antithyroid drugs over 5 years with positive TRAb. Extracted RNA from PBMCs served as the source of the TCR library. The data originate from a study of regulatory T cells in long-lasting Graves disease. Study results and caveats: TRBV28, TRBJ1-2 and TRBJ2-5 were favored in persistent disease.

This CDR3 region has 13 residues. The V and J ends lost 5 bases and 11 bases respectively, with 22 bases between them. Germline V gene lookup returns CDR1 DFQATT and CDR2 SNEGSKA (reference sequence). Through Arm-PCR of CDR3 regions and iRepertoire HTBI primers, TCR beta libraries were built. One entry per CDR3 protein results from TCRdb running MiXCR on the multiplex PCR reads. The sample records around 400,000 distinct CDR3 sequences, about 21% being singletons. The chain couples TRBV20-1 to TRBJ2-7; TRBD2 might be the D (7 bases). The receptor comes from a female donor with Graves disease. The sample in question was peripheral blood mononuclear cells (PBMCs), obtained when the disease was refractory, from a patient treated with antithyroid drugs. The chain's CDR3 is CSARREGVLAEYF. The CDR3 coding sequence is TGCAGTGCTCGGAGGGAGGGGGTCCTAGCGGAGTACTTC.